This entry lists 21 T cell receptor beta chains sequenced from one sample in a study of T-cell reconstitution after alpha-beta-depleted transplantation in children. A TCRbeta library incorporating unique molecular identifiers was prepared. TCRdb re-called the PCR reads through MiXCR, storing one row per CDR3 protein. The table records about 580,000 distinct CDR3 sequences, 23% of them present only once. This sample comprised PBMCs, mostly from graft donor cells, obtained 360 days after TCRalphabeta/CD19-depleted stem cell transplant. These receptor sequences come from a boy under two years old who had a stem cell transplant for acute myeloid leukemia, so the T cells may come from the graft donor.

This clonotype came up many times. V usage is TRBV5-1 and J usage is TRBJ2-3, with 15 bases fitting TRBD2. Germline lookup yields CDR1 SGHRS and CDR2 YFSETQ. The V gene end was trimmed by 6 bases and the J gene end by 5 bases; junction bases not matched to a gene: 4. This CDR3 has 15 amino acids. The DNA for the CDR3 is TGCGCCAGCATCCCGGGACTAGCGGGAGGAGATACGCAGTATTTT. The encoded protein is CASIPGLAGGDTQYF.

The chain is built from TRBV29-1 and TRBJ2-3; D remains ambiguous. CDR1 SQVTM and CDR2 ANQGSEA come from the germline V gene. This CDR3 has 16 amino acids. V lost 0 bases and J 4 bases, leaving 17 bases between the germline ends. Written as DNA, the CDR3 is TGCAGCGTTGAAGATCTTGATGCGCCTCCCCCAGATACGCAGTATTTT. Protein sequence: CSVEDLDAPPPDTQYF.

This clonotype was observed a handful of times. The V and J genes are TRBV7-9 and TRBJ2-7; D is undetermined. The CDR3 loop spans 13 amino acids. The germline V and J ends were trimmed by 4 bases and 4 bases, with 11 bases remaining between them. Germline V CDR1 and CDR2: SEHNR, FQNEAQ (reference sequence). For the CDR3, the DNA is TGTGCCAGCAGCTCGGCTCCCTATTACGAGCAGTACGTC. This encodes CASSSAPYYEQYV.

This clonotype was detected ten times or more. This chain links TRBV29-1 with TRBJ2-4; perhaps TRBD2 as D (7 bases). The germline gives CDR1 SQVTM, CDR2 ANQGSEA. There are 13 residues in the CDR3. V was trimmed by 3 bases and J by 6 bases, leaving 12 bases between them. In DNA, the CDR3 is TGCAGCGTTGAGGTTGGGGGGGCAAACATTCAGTACTTC. This codes for CSVEVGGANIQYF.

The chain has TRBV20-1 and TRBJ1-6, with a tentative D call TRBD1 (5 bases). CDR1 DFQATT and CDR2 SNEGSKA come from the germline V gene (reference sequence). The CDR3 has 17 residues. The ends were cut back, 0 bases at V and 2 bases at J, with 14 bases in the middle. CDR3 DNA sequence: TGCAGTGCTAGAGATCCGGGCAGGGAGACCTATAATTCACCCCTCCACTTT. Encoded protein: CSARDPGRETYNSPLHF.

In DNA, the CDR3 is TGTGCCAGCAGTTTATGGGACAGGGAGTACGAGCAGTACGTC. Its protein product is CASSLWDREYEQYV. The chain uses TRBV28 and TRBJ2-7; 8 bases map to TRBD1. This CDR3 comprises 14 residues. Germline V gene sequence: CDR1 MDHEN, CDR2 SYDVKM. Germline trimming cut 0 bases from V and 4 bases from J; bases unmatched to any gene: 2.

The gene calls are TRBV29-1 and TRBJ1-1, with TRBD1 identical over 7 bases. Germline V lookup: CDR1 SQVTM, CDR2 ANQGSEA. This CDR3 region has 13 residues. V gave up 4 bases and J gave up 5 bases; unmatched junction bases: 7. The chain's CDR3 is CSVGPQGGTEAFF. In DNA, the CDR3 is TGCAGCGTTGGGCCCCAGGGGGGGACTGAAGCTTTCTTT.

In DNA form, the CDR3 reads TGTGCCAGCAGTGCGGGACAGGGGGCTGATGGCTACACCTTC. It yields the protein CASSAGQGADGYTF. The chain is built from TRBV2 and TRBJ1-2, with 12 bases fitting TRBD1. In germline, CDR1 is SNHLY, CDR2 FYNNEI. Trimming at V came to 4 bases and at J to 6 bases, leaving 3 bases not matched to a gene. The CDR3 is 14 amino acids.

The chain has TRBV10-3 and TRBJ1-4; D gene ambiguous. The germline V gene has CDR1 ENHRY and CDR2 SYGVKD. CDR3 length: 15 amino acids. With 2 bases removed from V and 6 bases from J, the gap between germline ends came to 13 bases. CDR3 DNA sequence: TGTGCCATCAGTGAGAGGTCAGGTGGTTATGAAAAACTGTTTTTT. It codes for CAISERSGGYEKLFF.

This clonotype was seen once. Just one base apart from a much larger clone, this may be a read error. The CDR3 nucleotides read TGTGCCAGCCGAGCAGGCCAGGGGCGCGACACCGGGGAGCTGTTTTTT. This gives the protein CASRAGQGRDTGELFF. V and J are TRBV7-9 and TRBJ2-2, with a tentative D call TRBD1 (6 bases). The germline V and J ends were trimmed by 8 bases and 3 bases, with 19 bases remaining between them. Germline V gene data show CDR1 as SEHNR and CDR2 as FQNEAQ (reference sequence). CDR3 size: 16 residues.

The chain joins TRBV25-1 to TRBJ2-3; 9 bases agree with TRBD1. The germline V gene encodes CDR1 MGHDK and CDR2 SYGVNS. J was trimmed by 0 bases and V by 3 bases; bases with no gene match: 1. The CDR3 spans 15 residues. The CDR3 DNA follows: TGTGCCAGCAGTGAGGGACAGGGAAGCACAGATACGCAGTATTTT. The encoded protein is CASSEGQGSTDTQYF.

This clonotype was seen a handful of times. This chain's CDR3 is CASSQDPGPYGYTF. The CDR3 bases are TGCGCCAGCAGCCAAGATCCGGGGCCCTATGGCTACACCTTC. The genes are TRBV4-1 and TRBJ1-2; D is perhaps TRBD1 (5 bases). This CDR3 region has 14 residues. Germline assignment: CDR1 MGHRA and CDR2 YSYEKL. V lost 0 bases, J lost 4 bases, and 9 bases lay in between.

V and J are TRBV19 and TRBJ2-1, with D unresolved. Germline CDR1 and CDR2: LNHDA and SQIVND (reference sequence). The CDR3 runs to 14 residues. The V and J ends lost 7 bases and 7 bases respectively, with 17 bases between them. The CDR3 protein is CASTLGMGLNEQFF. The CDR3 coding sequence is TGTGCCAGTACTCTAGGGATGGGGTTAAATGAGCAGTTCTTC.

A few counts support this clonotype. The chain employs TRBV20-1 and TRBJ2-5; D gene unclear. In germline, CDR1 is DFQATT, CDR2 SNEGSKA (reference sequence). V lost 2 bases and J lost 2, with 12 bases in between. The length of the CDR3 is 14 residues. DNA of the CDR3: TGCAGTGCTAGAACTGTTAGGCTACAAGAGACCCAGTACTTC. Amino acid sequence: CSARTVRLQETQYF.

J is TRBJ2-7 and V is TRBV18; D gene unclear. Germline CDR1 KGHSH, CDR2 LQKENI. The CDR3 totals 14 residues. Trimming pared 6 bases from V and 5 bases from J, leaving 17 bases between. The CDR3 loop is CASSLTTGPHEQYF. CDR3 bases: TGTGCCAGCTCTCTGACGACCGGGCCTCACGAGCAGTACTTC.

The chain joins TRBV20-1 to TRBJ2-1; D not resolved. The CDR3 covers 14 residues. The germline gives CDR1 DFQATT, CDR2 SNEGSKA (reference sequence). V dropped 0 bases and J dropped 2 bases, with 8 bases sitting between them. The CDR3 region has the DNA TGCAGTGCTAGAGATTTTCATACCTACAATGAGCAGTTCTTC. This sequence encodes CSARDFHTYNEQFF.

This clonotype was recorded many times. This chain connects TRBV20-1 to TRBJ2-1, with TRBD2 matching over 12 bases. Germline CDR1 DFQATT, CDR2 SNEGSKA (reference sequence). Germline trimming cut 4 bases from V and 3 bases from J; bases unmatched to any gene: 4. This CDR3 has 15 residues. The CDR3 is CSAKLAGGIYNEQFF. CDR3 DNA sequence: TGCAGTGCTAAGCTAGCGGGGGGGATCTACAATGAGCAGTTCTTC.

This sequence joins TRBV27 and TRBJ2-4; TRBD1 or TRBD2 may be the D gene (5 bases each). CDR1 is MNHEY and CDR2 is SMNVEV in the germline V gene (reference sequence). CDR3 length: 16 amino acids. Trimming shortened V by 0 bases and J by 1 base, and 10 bases separated the two germline ends. CDR3 coding DNA: TGTGCCAGCAGTTTATCAGCCGGGACCGCCAAAAACATTCAGTACTTC. Its translation is CASSLSAGTAKNIQYF.

This clonotype has just a few counts. This chain joins TRBV20-1 and TRBJ1-2; maybe TRBD1 (5 bases). The CDR3 has 16 residues. Trimming left V 3 bases short and J 0 bases short, with 17 bases between. CDR1 DFQATT and CDR2 SNEGSKA come from the germline V gene (reference sequence). CDR3 sequence (DNA): TGCAGTGCTAGGTTCCGAACGACAGCCCCTAACTATGGCTACACCTTC. It yields the protein CSARFRTTAPNYGYTF.

This clonotype is a singleton in its sample. This rearrangement joins TRBV18 to TRBJ2-5, with 9 nucleotides matching TRBD2. V lost 1 base and J lost 5; bases outside the gene matches: 8. CDR1 and CDR2 (germline): KGHSH, LQKENI. The CDR3 covers 16 residues. This chain's CDR3 is CASSPLRGGRQETQYF. The CDR3 nucleotides read TGTGCCAGCTCACCACTGCGGGGGGGCCGCCAGGAGACCCAGTACTTC. Using reference TRBV18 and TRBJ2-5 for the parts outside the CDR3, the full variable domain is NAGVMQNPRHLVRRRGQEARLRCSPMKGHSHVYWYRQLPEEGLKFMVYLQKENIIDESGMPKERFSAEFPKEGPSILRIQQVVRGDSAAYFCASSPLRGGRQETQYFGPGTRLLVL.

The genes are TRBV7-3 and TRBJ1-5, with D unresolved. The CDR3 extends over 13 amino acids. V lost 1 base, J lost 5 bases, and 6 bases lay in between. Germline CDR1 and CDR2: SGHTA and FQGTGA. In DNA form, the CDR3 reads TGTGCCAGCAGCTTAAGTTTGGATCAGCCCCAGCATTTT. Amino acid sequence: CASSLSLDQPQHF.